This T cell receptor beta chain was documented in a study of beta chain features in type 1 diabetes. Sequenced material consisted of expressed TCRB transcripts (all of the isolated RNA was reverse transcribed). Here immunoSEQ multiplex PCR was the method, and the copy in TCRdb shows in-frame clones only, minus some. The sample shows hundreds of thousands of clones, roughly 13% of them seen only once. There are a few counts of this clone. The antigen remains undetermined. The study, taken as a whole, reports: Any PCR bias toward short templates would affect both groups alike. Moderate but significant shortening of TCRB CDR3s was recorded in all four CD4+ subsets from Type 1 diabetes patients.

The clonotype was recovered from a man aged 18-30 years with type 1 diabetes. Material: naive CD4+ T cells from blood.

This CDR3 is CASSYPPGGTGELFF. The DNA for the CDR3 is TGTGCCAGCAGTTACCCCCCGGGAGGGACCGGGGAGCTGTTTTTT. The V and J genes are TRBV6-5 and TRBJ2-2, with TRBD2 matching 8 bases. Germline V gene data show CDR1 as MNHEY and CDR2 as SVGAGI. CDR3 size: 15 residues. J lost 5 bases, V lost 2 bases, and 4 bases had no gene match.